This is a list of T cell receptor beta chains from one sample in a study of blood T cells in healthy people across ages. TCRdb fed the 5' RACE reads into MiXCR, producing one record per CDR3 protein. The sample lists hundreds of thousands of distinct CDR3 sequences, more than 50% occurring once. Source material: blood. The receptors were gathered from a man aged 35 to 55 in good health. CDR3s include the opening cysteine and the closing phenylalanine or tryptophan. The D gene is left open where the match is weak. Size values are once, few and many counts, or a class for expanded clones, and some rows have none.

.	TRBV20-1	.	TRBJ1-1	TGCAGTGCTCCCTCGGGACAGAACACTGAAGCTTTCTTT	CSAPSGQNTEAFF
.	TRBV24-1	TRBD1	TRBJ2-7	TGTGCCACCAGTGATTTCCACCGGGACAGGGGGTCCTACGAGCAGTACTTC	CATSDFHRDRGSYEQYF
.	TRBV28	TRBD1	TRBJ2-5	TGTGCCAGCAGTTCCTTGACAGGGGGCATACAAGAGACCCAGTACTTC	CASSSLTGGIQETQYF
.	TRBV28	.	TRBJ2-1	TGTGCCAGCCGTACCGTCCTACGGGCTTTCGACAATGAGCAGTTCTTC	CASRTVLRAFDNEQFF
.	TRBV20-1	.	TRBJ2-2	TGCAGTGCTAGAGGTAGAATGAACACCGGGGAGCTGTTTTTT	CSARGRMNTGELFF
.	TRBV11-2	.	TRBJ1-1	TGTGCCAGCAGCTTAAGGGGGATAAGCGGGGCTGTTGGCACGAGGTACACTGAAGCTTTCTTT	CASSLRGISGAVGTRYTEAFF
.	TRBV5-5	.	TRBJ1-1	TGTGCCAGCAGCCTCCCCAGGACGGTTATGAACACTGAAGCTTTCTTT	CASSLPRTVMNTEAFF
.	TRBV20-1	.	TRBJ2-3	TGCAGTGCCATCAGACCTGGTAGAATTAGCACAGATACGCAGTATTTT	CSAIRPGRISTDTQYF
once	TRBV15	TRBD1	TRBJ1-1	TGTGCCACCAGCAGAGAGGGACAGGGAATGACTGAAGCTTTCTTT	CATSREGQGMTEAFF
.	TRBV4-2	.	TRBJ1-1	TGTGCCAGCAGCCAGGGTCGACGCACTGAAGCTTTCTTT	CASSQGRRTEAFF